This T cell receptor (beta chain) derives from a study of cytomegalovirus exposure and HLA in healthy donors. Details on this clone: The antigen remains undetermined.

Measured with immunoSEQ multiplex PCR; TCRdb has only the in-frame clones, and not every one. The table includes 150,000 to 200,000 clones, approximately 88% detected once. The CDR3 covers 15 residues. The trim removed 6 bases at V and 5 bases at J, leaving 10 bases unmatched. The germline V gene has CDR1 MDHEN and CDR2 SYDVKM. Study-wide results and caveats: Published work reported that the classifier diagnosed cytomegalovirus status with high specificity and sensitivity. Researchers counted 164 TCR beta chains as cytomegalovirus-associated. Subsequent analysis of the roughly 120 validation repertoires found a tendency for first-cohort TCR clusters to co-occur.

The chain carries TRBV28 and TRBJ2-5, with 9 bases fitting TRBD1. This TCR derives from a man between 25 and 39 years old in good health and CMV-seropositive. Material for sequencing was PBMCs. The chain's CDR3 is CASSLGDRVGETQYF. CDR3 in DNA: TGTGCCAGCAGCTTAGGGGACAGGGTAGGGGAGACCCAGTACTTC.